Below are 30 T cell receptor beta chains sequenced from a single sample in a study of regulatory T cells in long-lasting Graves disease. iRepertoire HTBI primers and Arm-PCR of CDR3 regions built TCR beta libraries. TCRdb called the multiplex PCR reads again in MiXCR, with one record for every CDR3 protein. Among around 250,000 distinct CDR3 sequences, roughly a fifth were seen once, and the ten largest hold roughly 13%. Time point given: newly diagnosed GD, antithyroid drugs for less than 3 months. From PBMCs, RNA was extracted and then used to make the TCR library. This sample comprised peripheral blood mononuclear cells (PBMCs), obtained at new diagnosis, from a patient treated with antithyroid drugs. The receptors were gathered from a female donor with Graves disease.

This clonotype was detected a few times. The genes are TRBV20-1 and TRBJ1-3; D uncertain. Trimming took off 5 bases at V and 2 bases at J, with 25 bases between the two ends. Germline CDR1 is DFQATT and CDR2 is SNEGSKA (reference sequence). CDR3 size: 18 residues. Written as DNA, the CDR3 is TGCAGTGCTCATCGGACCGGGCCAAATGCCCTTGCTGGAAACACCATATATTTT. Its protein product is CSAHRTGPNALAGNTIYF.

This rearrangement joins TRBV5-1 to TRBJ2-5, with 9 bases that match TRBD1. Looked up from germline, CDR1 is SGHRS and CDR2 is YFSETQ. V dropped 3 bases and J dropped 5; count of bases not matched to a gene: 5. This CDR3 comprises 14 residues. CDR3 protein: CASSSNRGRETQYF. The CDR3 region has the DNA TGCGCCAGCAGCTCAAACAGGGGGCGGGAGACCCAGTACTTC. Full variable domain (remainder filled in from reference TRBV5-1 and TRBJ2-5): KAGVTQTPRYLIKTRGQQVTLSCSPISGHRSVSWYQQTPGQGLQFLFEYFSETQRNKGNFPGRFSGRQFSNSRSEMNVSTLELGDSALYLCASSSNRGRETQYFGPGTRLLVL.

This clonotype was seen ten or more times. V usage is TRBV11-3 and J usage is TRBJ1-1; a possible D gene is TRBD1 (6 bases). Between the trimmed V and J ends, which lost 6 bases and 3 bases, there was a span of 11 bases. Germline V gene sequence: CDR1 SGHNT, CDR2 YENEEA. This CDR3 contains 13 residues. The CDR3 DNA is TGTGCCAGCAGGAGGGGGATGGACACTGAAGCTTTCTTT. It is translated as CASRRGMDTEAFF.

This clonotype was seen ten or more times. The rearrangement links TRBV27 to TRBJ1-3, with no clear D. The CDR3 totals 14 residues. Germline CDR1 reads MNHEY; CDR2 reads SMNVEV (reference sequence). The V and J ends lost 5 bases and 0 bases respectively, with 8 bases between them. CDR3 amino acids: CASSPSTSGNTIYF. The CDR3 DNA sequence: TGTGCCAGCAGTCCTTCCACCTCTGGAAACACCATATATTTT.

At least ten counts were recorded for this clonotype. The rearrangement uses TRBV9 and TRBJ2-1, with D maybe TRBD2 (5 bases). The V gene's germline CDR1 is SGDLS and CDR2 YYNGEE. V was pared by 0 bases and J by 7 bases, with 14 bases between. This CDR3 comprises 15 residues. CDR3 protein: CASSVAGISGNEQFF. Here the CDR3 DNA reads TGTGCCAGCAGCGTAGCAGGAATTTCGGGGAATGAGCAGTTCTTC.

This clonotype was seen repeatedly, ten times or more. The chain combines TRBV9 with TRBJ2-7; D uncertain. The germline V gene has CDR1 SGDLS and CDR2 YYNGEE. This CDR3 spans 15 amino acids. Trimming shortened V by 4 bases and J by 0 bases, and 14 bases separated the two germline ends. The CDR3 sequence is CASSITPDGSYEQYF. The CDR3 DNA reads TGTGCCAGCAGCATAACCCCGGACGGCTCCTACGAGCAGTACTTC.

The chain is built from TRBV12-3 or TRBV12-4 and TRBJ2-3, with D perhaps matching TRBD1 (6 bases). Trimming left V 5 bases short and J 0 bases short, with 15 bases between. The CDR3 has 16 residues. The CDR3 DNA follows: TGTGCCAGCAGTCTAACAGGGATGACTAGCACAGATACGCAGTATTTT. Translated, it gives CASSLTGMTSTDTQYF.

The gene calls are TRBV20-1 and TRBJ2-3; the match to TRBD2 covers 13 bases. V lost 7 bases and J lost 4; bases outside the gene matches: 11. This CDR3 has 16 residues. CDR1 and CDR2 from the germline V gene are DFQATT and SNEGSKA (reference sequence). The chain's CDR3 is CSVLPGLAGMADTQYF. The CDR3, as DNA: TGCAGTGTTTTACCGGGACTAGCGGGAATGGCAGATACGCAGTATTTT.

This chain's CDR3 is CASRPTSGVRNEQFF. CDR3 DNA sequence: TGTGCCAGCAGGCCGACTAGCGGGGTTCGCAATGAGCAGTTCTTC. V gene TRBV28 combines with J gene TRBJ2-1; 11 bases are shared with TRBD2. V shed 6 bases, J shed 6 bases, and the junction held 7 bases outside the gene matches. The CDR3 extends over 15 amino acids. Per germline, CDR1 MDHEN and CDR2 SYDVKM.

In DNA form, the CDR3 reads TGTGCCAGCAGCCTATCGACAGGGGGAACTGATACGCAGTATTTT. It is translated as CASSLSTGGTDTQYF. V gene TRBV7-9 combines with J gene TRBJ2-3; TRBD1 aligns across 9 bases. Per germline, CDR1 SEHNR and CDR2 FQNEAQ (reference sequence). After removal of 5 bases from V and 6 bases from J, the junction contained 9 bases not matched to a gene. CDR3 length equals 15 residues. Supplemented by reference TRBV7-9 and TRBJ2-3, the full variable domain reads DTGVSQNPRHKITKRGQNVTFRCDPISEHNRLYWYRQTLGQGPEFLTYFQNEAQLEKSRLLSDRFSAERPKGSFSTLEIQRTEQGDSAMYLCASSLSTGGTDTQYFGPGTRLTVL.

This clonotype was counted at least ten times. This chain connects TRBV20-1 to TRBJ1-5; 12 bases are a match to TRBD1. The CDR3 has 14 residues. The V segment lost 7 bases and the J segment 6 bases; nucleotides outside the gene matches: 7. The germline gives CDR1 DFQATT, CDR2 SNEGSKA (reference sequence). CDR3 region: CSVEGQGASQPQHF. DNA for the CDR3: TGCAGTGTGGAGGGACAGGGGGCGAGTCAGCCCCAGCATTTT.

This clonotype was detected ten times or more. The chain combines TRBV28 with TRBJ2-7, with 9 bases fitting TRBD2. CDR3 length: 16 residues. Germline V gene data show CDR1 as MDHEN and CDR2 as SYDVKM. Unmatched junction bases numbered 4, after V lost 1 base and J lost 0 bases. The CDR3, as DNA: TGTGCCAGCAGTTTATCGGCTAGCGGGGCCTCCTACGAGCAGTACTTC. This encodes CASSLSASGASYEQYF. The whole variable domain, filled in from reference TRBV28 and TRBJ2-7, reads DVKVTQSSRYLVKRTGEKVFLECVQDMDHENMFWYRQDPGLGLRLIYFSYDVKMKEKGDIPEGYSVSREKKERFSLILESASTNQTSMYLCASSLSASGASYEQYFGPGTRLTVT.

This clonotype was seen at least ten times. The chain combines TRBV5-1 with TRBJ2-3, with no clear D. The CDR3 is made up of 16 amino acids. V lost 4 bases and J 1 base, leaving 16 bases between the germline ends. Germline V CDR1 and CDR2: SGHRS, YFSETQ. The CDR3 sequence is CASSRDVQIGTDTQYF. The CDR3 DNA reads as TGCGCCAGCAGCCGCGACGTGCAGATAGGCACAGATACGCAGTATTTT.

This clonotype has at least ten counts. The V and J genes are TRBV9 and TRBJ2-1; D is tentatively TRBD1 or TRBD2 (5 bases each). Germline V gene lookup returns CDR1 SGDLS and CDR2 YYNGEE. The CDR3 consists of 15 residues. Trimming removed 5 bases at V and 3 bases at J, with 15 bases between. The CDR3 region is CASSTSRGFYNEQFF. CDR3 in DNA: TGTGCCAGCAGTACTAGTAGGGGATTCTACAATGAGCAGTTCTTC.

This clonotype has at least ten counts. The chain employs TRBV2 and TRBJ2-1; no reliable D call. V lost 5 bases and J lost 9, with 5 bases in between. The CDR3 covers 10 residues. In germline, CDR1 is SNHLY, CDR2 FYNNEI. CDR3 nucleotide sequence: TGTGCCAGCAGTCCCGGTGAGCAGTTCTTC. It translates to CASSPGEQFF. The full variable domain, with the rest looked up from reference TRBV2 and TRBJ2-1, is EPEVTQTPSHQVTQMGQEVILRCVPISNHLYFYWYRQILGQKVEFLVSFYNNEISEKSEIFDDQFSVERPDGSNFTLKIRSTKLEDSAMYFCASSPGEQFFGPGTRLTVL.

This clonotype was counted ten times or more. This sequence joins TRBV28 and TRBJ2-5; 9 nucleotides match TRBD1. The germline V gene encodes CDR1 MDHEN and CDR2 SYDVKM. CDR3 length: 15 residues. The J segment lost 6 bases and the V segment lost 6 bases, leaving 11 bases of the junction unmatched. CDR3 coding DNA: TGTGCCAGCAGACTTAGTGGGACAGGGTTCAAGACCCAGTACTTC. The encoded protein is CASRLSGTGFKTQYF.

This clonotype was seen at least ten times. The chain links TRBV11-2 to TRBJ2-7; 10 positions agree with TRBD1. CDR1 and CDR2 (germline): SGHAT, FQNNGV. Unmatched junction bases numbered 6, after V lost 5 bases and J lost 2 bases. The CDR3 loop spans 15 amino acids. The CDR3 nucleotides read TGTGCCAGCAGCAAATCCGGGACAGGGGCCTACGAGCAGTACTTC. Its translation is CASSKSGTGAYEQYF.

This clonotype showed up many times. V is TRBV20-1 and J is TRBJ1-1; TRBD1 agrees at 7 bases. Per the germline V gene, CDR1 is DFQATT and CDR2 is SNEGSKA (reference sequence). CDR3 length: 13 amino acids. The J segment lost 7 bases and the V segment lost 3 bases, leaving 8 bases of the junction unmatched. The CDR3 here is CSASIDRVYEAFF. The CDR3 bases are TGCAGTGCTAGTATCGACAGGGTGTATGAAGCTTTCTTT.

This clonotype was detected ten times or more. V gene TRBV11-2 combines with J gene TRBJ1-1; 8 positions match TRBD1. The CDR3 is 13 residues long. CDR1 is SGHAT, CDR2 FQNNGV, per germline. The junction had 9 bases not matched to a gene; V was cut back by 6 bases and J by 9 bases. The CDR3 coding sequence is TGTGCCAGCAGGTTCCAGGGGGCGGAGAAAGCTTTCTTT. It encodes CASRFQGAEKAFF. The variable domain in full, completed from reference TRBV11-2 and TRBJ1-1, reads EAGVAQSPRYKIIEKRQSVAFWCNPISGHATLYWYQQILGQGPKLLIQFQNNGVVDDSQLPKDRFSAERLKGVDSTLKIQPAKLEDSAVYLCASRFQGAEKAFFGQGTRLTVV.

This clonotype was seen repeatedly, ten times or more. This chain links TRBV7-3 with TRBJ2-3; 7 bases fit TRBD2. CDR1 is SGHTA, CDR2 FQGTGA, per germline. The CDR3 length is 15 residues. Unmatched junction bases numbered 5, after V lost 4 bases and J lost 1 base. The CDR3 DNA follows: TGTGCCAGCAGCTCAACTGCGGGGGGCACAGATACGCAGTATTTT. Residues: CASSSTAGGTDTQYF.

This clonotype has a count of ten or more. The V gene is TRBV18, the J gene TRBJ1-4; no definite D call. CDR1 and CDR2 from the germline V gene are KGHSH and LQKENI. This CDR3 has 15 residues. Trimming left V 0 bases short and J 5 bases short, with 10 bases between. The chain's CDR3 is CASSPPQLLNEKLFF. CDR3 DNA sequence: TGTGCCAGCTCACCACCCCAATTACTCAATGAAAAACTGTTTTTT.

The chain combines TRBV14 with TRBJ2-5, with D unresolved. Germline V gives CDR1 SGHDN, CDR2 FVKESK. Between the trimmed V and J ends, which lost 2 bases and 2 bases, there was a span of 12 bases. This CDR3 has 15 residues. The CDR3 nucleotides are TGTGCCAGCAGCCAAAGATTGGGGTTACAAGAGACCCAGTACTTC. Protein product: CASSQRLGLQETQYF.

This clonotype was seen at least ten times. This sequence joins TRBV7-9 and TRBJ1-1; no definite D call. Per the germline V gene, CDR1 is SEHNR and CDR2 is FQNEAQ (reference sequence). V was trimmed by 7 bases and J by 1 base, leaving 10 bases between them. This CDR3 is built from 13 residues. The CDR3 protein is CASTQVENTEAFF. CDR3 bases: TGTGCCAGCACCCAGGTTGAGAACACTGAAGCTTTCTTT.

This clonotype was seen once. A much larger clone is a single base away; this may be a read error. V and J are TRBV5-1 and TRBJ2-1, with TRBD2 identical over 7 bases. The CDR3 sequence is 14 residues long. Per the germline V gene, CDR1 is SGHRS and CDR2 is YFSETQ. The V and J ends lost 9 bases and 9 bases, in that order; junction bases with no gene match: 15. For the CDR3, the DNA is TGCGCCACCGCTCTAGCGGCCCTGGAGAGTGAGCAGTTCTTC. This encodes CATALAALESEQFF.

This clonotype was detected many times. CDR3 sequence: CASSFRQGYGYTF. Written as DNA, the CDR3 is TGTGCCAGCAGTTTTCGACAGGGCTATGGCTACACCTTC. The chain is built from TRBV12-3 or TRBV12-4 and TRBJ1-2, with 7 bases aligning to TRBD1. The CDR3 covers 13 residues. The V gene end was trimmed by 3 bases and the J gene end by 4 bases; junction bases not matched to a gene: 2.

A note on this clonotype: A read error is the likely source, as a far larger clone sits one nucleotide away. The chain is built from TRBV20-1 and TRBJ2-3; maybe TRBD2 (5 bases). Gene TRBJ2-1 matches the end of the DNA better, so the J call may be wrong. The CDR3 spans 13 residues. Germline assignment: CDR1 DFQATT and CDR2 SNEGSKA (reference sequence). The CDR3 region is CSARKAGGSEQFF. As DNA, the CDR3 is TGCAGTGCTAGGAAGGCTGGAGGTAGTGAGCAGTTCTTC.

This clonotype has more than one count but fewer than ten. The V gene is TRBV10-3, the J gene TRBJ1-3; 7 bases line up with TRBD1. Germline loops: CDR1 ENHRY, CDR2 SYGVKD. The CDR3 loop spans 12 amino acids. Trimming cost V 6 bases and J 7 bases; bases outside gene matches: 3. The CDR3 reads CAIRDRDNTIYF. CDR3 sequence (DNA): TGTGCCATCAGAGACAGGGACAACACCATATATTTT.

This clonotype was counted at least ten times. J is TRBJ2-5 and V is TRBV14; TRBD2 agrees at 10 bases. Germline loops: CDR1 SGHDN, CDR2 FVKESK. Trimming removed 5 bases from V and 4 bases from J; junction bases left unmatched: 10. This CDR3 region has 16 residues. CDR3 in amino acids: CASSGRAGGILETQYF. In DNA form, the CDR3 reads TGTGCCAGCAGCGGACGAGCGGGAGGGATTCTAGAGACCCAGTACTTC.

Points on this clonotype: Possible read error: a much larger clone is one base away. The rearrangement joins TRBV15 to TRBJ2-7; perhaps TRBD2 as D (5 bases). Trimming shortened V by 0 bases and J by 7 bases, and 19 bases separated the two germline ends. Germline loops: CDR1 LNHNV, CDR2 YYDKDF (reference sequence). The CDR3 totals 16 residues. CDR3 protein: CATSRDLGSSYNEQYF. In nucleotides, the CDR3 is TGTGCCACCAGCAGAGACTTGGGGAGCTCCTACAATGAGCAGTACTTC.

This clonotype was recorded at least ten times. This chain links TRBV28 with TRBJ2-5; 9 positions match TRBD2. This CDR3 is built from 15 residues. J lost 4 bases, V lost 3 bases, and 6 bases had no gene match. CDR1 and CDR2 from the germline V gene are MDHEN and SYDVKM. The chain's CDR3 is CASSLGGGAPETQYF. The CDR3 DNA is TGTGCCAGCAGTTTGGGCGGGGGGGCCCCAGAGACCCAGTACTTC. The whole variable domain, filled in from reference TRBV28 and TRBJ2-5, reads DVKVTQSSRYLVKRTGEKVFLECVQDMDHENMFWYRQDPGLGLRLIYFSYDVKMKEKGDIPEGYSVSREKKERFSLILESASTNQTSMYLCASSLGGGAPETQYFGPGTRLLVL.